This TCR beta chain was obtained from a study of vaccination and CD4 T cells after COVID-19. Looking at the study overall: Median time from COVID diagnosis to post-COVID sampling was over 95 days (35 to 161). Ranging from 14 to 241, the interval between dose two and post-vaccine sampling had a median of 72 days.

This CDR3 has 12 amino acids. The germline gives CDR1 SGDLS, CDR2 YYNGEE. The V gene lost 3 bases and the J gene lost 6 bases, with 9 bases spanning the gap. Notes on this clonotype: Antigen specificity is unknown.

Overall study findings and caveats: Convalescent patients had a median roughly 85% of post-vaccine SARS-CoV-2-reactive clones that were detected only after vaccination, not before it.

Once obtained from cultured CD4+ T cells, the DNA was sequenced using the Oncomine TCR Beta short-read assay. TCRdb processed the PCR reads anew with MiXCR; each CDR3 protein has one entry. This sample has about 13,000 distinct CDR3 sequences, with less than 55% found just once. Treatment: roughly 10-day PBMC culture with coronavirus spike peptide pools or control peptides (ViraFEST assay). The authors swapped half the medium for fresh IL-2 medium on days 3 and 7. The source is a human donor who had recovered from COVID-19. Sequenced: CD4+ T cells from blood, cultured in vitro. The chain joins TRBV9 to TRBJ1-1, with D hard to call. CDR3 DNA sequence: TGTGCCAGCAGCGATGGGTGGGCTGAAGCTTTCTTT. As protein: CASSDGWAEAFF.